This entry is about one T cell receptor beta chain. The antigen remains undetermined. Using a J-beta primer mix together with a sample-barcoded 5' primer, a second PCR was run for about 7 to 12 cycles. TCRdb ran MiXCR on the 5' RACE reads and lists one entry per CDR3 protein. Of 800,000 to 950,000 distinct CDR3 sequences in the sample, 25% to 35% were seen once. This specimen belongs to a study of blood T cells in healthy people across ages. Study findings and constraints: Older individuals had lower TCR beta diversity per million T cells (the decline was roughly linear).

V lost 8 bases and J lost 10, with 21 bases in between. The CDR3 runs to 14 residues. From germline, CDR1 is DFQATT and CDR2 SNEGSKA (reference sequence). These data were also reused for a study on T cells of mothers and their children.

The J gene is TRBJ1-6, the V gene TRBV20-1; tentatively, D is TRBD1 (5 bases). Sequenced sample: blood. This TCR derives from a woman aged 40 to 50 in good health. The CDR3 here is CSTNPPGPGSPLHF. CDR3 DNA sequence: TGCAGTACTAATCCCCCGGGGCCGGGGTCACCCCTCCACTTT.